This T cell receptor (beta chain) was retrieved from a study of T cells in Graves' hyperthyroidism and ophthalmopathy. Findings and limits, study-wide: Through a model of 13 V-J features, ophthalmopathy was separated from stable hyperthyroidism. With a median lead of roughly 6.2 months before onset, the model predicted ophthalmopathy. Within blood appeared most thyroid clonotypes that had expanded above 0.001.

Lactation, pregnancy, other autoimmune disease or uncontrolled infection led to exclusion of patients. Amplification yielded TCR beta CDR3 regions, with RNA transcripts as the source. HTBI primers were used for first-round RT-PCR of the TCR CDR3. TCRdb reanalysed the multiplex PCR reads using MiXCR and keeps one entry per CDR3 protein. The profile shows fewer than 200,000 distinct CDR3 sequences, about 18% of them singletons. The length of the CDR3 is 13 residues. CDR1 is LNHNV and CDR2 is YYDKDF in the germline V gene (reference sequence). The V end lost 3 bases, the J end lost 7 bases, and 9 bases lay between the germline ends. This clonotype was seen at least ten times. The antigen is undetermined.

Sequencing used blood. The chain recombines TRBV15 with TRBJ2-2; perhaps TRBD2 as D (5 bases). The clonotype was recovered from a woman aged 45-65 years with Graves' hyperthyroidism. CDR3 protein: CATSRYGDGELFF. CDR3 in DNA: TGTGCCACCAGCAGGTACGGGGACGGGGAGCTGTTTTTT.